What follows are 18 T cell receptor beta chains derived from one specimen sequenced in a study of T cells in Graves' hyperthyroidism and ophthalmopathy. Amplified regions were TCR beta CDR3 sequences from RNA transcripts. The TCR CDR3 first-round RT-PCR relied on the HTBI primer set. TCRdb passed the multiplex PCR reads through MiXCR, listing each CDR3 protein once. The sample consists of hundreds of thousands of distinct CDR3 sequences, less than 15% of them appearing once. Specimen: blood. The receptors originated from a woman aged 18-35 years with Graves' hyperthyroidism.

In this sample, this clonotype turned up many times. V is TRBV7-9 and J is TRBJ1-1; possible D gene TRBD1, 5 bases. CDR1 is SEHNR and CDR2 is FQNEAQ in the germline V gene (reference sequence). The V end was cut by 3 bases, the J end by 1 base, with 12 bases between. The CDR3 runs to 15 residues. The CDR3 nucleotides are TGTGCCAGCAGCTTGGTAGGGGTGGCGAACACTGAAGCTTTCTTT. Amino acids: CASSLVGVANTEAFF.

The chain couples TRBV28 to TRBJ1-4, with D hard to call. V dropped 6 bases and J dropped 11 bases, with 10 bases sitting between them. The CDR3 covers 11 residues. From germline, CDR1 is MDHEN and CDR2 SYDVKM. The CDR3 DNA sequence: TGTGCCAGCAGGGGTCCGTGGAAACTGTTTTTT. Translating gives CASRGPWKLFF.

This chain connects TRBV12-3 or TRBV12-4 to TRBJ1-2, with D uncertain. V lost 4 bases, J lost 1 base, and 13 bases lay in between. CDR3 length equals 15 residues. CDR3 in DNA: TGTGCCAGCAGTTATCAAGTACCTAATAACTATGGCTACACCTTC. As protein: CASSYQVPNNYGYTF.

This clonotype has more than one count but fewer than ten. J is TRBJ1-5 and V is TRBV28, with D hard to call. CDR1 is MDHEN, CDR2 SYDVKM, per germline. V was pared by 2 bases and J by 3 bases, with 8 bases between. The CDR3 is 14 amino acids. In DNA form, the CDR3 reads TGTGCCAGCAGTTTAGGGCAGGTCAATCAGCCCCAGCATTTT. Amino acids: CASSLGQVNQPQHF. The full variable domain, in which reference TRBV28 and TRBJ1-5 provide the parts outside the CDR3, is DVKVTQSSRYLVKRTGEKVFLECVQDMDHENMFWYRQDPGLGLRLIYFSYDVKMKEKGDIPEGYSVSREKKERFSLILESASTNQTSMYLCASSLGQVNQPQHFGDGTRLSIL.

The chain links TRBV27 to TRBJ2-1, with D maybe TRBD2 (6 bases). Trimming stripped 0 bases from V and 0 bases from J, with 27 bases between. Germline values: CDR1 MNHEY, CDR2 SMNVEV (reference sequence). The CDR3 is 22 amino acids. The CDR3 here is CASSLSIQGLLLPESSYNEQFF. The CDR3 region has the DNA TGTGCCAGCAGTTTATCGATACAAGGACTACTTCTTCCCGAGAGCTCCTACAATGAGCAGTTCTTC.

This clonotype was counted once. This CDR3 fails to terminate in the conserved phenylalanine or tryptophan, so it likely reflects a read error. CDR3 loop: CASRNYTGALIYEQYL. Here the CDR3 DNA reads TGTGCCAGCCGTAATTATACAGGGGCCCTCATCTACGAGCAGTACTTA. J is TRBJ2-7 and V is TRBV7-9; 7 bases agree with TRBD1. From germline, CDR1 is SEHNR and CDR2 FQNEAQ (reference sequence). Unmatched junction bases numbered 16, after V lost 8 bases and J lost 3 bases. This CDR3 is built from 16 residues.

This clonotype showed up many times. This chain joins TRBV28 and TRBJ1-2, with D possibly being TRBD1 (6 bases). Germline loops: CDR1 MDHEN, CDR2 SYDVKM. The CDR3 is 14 amino acids. Trimming removed 6 bases from V and 2 bases from J, with 13 bases in between. The CDR3 protein is CASRLDRINYGYTF. In nucleotides, the CDR3 is TGTGCCAGCAGATTAGACAGGATCAACTATGGCTACACCTTC.

This clonotype was counted ten times or more. For the CDR3, the DNA is TGTGCCAGCAGCTTAAATTACAGGGCCAAGGATGAGCAGTTCTTC. Translation: CASSLNYRAKDEQFF. The chain is built from TRBV7-3 and TRBJ2-1; D is possibly TRBD1 (6 bases). V gave up 1 base and J gave up 8 bases, with 15 bases separating them. Germline CDR1 SGHTA, CDR2 FQGTGA. This CDR3 has 15 amino acids.

In its sample, this clonotype was seen many times. The J gene is TRBJ1-6, the V gene TRBV27; 8 nucleotides agree with TRBD1. The CDR3 is 16 residues long. V gave up 1 base and J gave up 9 bases; unmatched junction bases: 8. CDR1 MNHEY and CDR2 SMNVEV come from the germline V gene (reference sequence). CDR3 bases: TGTGCCAGCAGTTTATTAACAGGGGGTTTAGGTTCACCCCTCCACTTT. As protein: CASSLLTGGLGSPLHF.

In this sample, this clonotype turned up a few times. The chain's CDR3 is CASSVGGGQGAEAFF. The DNA for the CDR3 is TGTGCCAGCAGCGTAGGAGGGGGACAGGGGGCCGAAGCTTTCTTT. This rearrangement joins TRBV9 to TRBJ1-1, with 12 bases lining up with TRBD1. This CDR3 contains 15 residues. The trim removed 0 bases at V and 8 bases at J, leaving 5 bases unmatched. The V gene's germline CDR1 is SGDLS and CDR2 YYNGEE.

This clonotype was observed at least ten times. The junction departs from the called germline gene at one end, perhaps through a read error. This chain joins TRBV7-9 and TRBJ1-1; no firm D call. CDR1 is SEHNR, CDR2 FQNEAQ, per germline (reference sequence). CDR3 length: 13 residues. The CDR3 DNA is TGTGCCAGCAGCTTAGAATGGTACACTGAGGCTTTCTTT. Its protein is CASSLEWYTEAFF.

This chain connects TRBV7-9 to TRBJ2-1; 9 bases are shared with TRBD2. CDR1 and CDR2 (germline): SEHNR, FQNEAQ (reference sequence). Unmatched junction bases numbered 8, after V lost 4 bases and J lost 10 bases. This CDR3 has 14 residues. CDR3 DNA sequence: TGTGCCAGCAGCTATAGCGGGAGTGGAGCGGAGCAGTTCTTC. It codes for CASSYSGSGAEQFF.

This clonotype turned up a few times. V gene TRBV7-9 combines with J gene TRBJ2-6, with 10 bases aligning to TRBD1. Germline CDR1 and CDR2: SEHNR and FQNEAQ (reference sequence). The CDR3 runs 19 residues. V lost 6 bases to trimming and J lost 0 bases; unmatched junction nucleotides: 11. CDR3 DNA sequence: TGTGCCAGCAGGCAGAAAATGGGACAGGGGACCTCTGGGGCCAACGTCCTGACTTTC. It is translated as CASRQKMGQGTSGANVLTF.

This clonotype was observed many times. V is TRBV11-2 and J is TRBJ2-3, with D unclear. Germline loops: CDR1 SGHAT, CDR2 FQNNGV. CDR3 length equals 13 residues. The germline V and J ends were trimmed by 3 bases and 6 bases, with 10 bases remaining between them. Here the CDR3 reads CASSFTPGDTQYF. CDR3 nucleotides: TGTGCCAGCAGCTTCACCCCGGGTGATACGCAGTATTTT.

This clonotype was seen at least ten times. The chain's CDR3 is CASSLETGVNTEAFF. DNA of the CDR3: TGTGCCAGCAGCTTAGAGACAGGGGTGAACACTGAAGCTTTCTTT. The V gene is TRBV5-6, the J gene TRBJ1-1, with TRBD1 matching 8 bases. Germline loops: CDR1 SGHDT, CDR2 YYEEEE. The trim removed 2 bases at V and 0 bases at J, leaving 3 bases unmatched. The CDR3 is 15 residues long.

The rearrangement links TRBV2 to TRBJ2-3; TRBD2 agrees at 7 bases. CDR3 size: 13 residues. The germline V gene encodes CDR1 SNHLY and CDR2 FYNNEI. J was trimmed by 5 bases and V by 6 bases; bases with no gene match: 5. In DNA form, the CDR3 reads TGTGCCAGCAGGGAGCGGGAAGAAGATACGCAGTATTTT. Encoded protein: CASREREEDTQYF.

Note on this clonotype: A read error may account for a junction end that differs from germline. This chain uses TRBV6-1 with TRBJ2-2, with a possible D match to TRBD2 (5 bases). CDR3 length equals 13 residues. CDR1 is MNHNS, CDR2 SASEGT, per germline. The CDR3 here is CASSMVNTGEPFF. CDR3 coding DNA: TGTGCCAGCAGCATGGTGAACACCGGGGAGCCGTTTTTT.

This clonotype was seen ten or more times. This rearrangement joins TRBV11-3 to TRBJ2-7; D is uncertain. Trimming took off 2 bases at V and 2 bases at J, with 7 bases between the two ends. In germline, CDR1 is SGHNT, CDR2 YENEEA. The CDR3 extends over 13 amino acids. The CDR3 loop reads CASSLPSTYEQYF. Written as DNA, the CDR3 is TGTGCCAGCAGCTTACCTAGTACCTACGAGCAGTACTTC.